Listed below are T cell receptor beta chains from one sample, sequenced in a study of tumor-infiltrating lymphocytes in oesophageal squamous cell carcinoma. A single record per CDR3 protein comes from TCRdb applying MiXCR to the PCR reads. Among about 20,000 distinct CDR3 sequences listed, around 40% were seen once. The sample was blood. All receptors derive from a male donor with esophageal squamous cell carcinoma. Each CDR3 is given with its conserved first and last residue. Each record gives: D gene, V gene, J gene, clone size, CDR3 protein, CDR3 DNA. A D gene is named only where the DNA matches it firmly. Clone size, where shown, is once, few, many, or a class for clones that have expanded.

>-|TRBV5-6|TRBJ1-2|many
CASTTGSYGYTF
TGTGCCAGCACCACAGGGTCCTATGGCTACACCTTC
>TRBD1|TRBV24-1|TRBJ2-6|few
CATSDRTGGANVLTF
TGTGCCACCAGTGATCGGACAGGTGGGGCCAACGTCCTGACTTTC
>TRBD2|TRBV4-1|TRBJ2-1|many
CASSRDTTQRGNNEQFF
TGCGCCAGCAGCCGCGACACGACTCAGCGGGGGAACAATGAGCAGTTCTTC
>-|TRBV7-6|TRBJ1-3|medium-sized
CASSPTRGAQGNTIYF
TGTGCCAGCAGCCCGACCCGGGGGGCGCAAGGAAACACCATATATTTT
>-|TRBV5-1|TRBJ2-2|few
CASSFFASANTGELFF
TGCGCCAGCAGCTTCTTCGCTAGCGCGAACACCGGGGAGCTGTTTTTT
>-|TRBV20-1|TRBJ1-5|-
CSASVGRGRSYQPQHF
TGCAGTGCTAGTGTGGGTCGGGGAAGGTCATACCAGCCCCAGCATTTT
>-|TRBV27|TRBJ2-7|-
CASSTRSGSYEQYF
TGTGCCAGCAGCACCCGAAGCGGTTCCTACGAGCAGTACTTC
>TRBD2|TRBV5-1|TRBJ2-7|many
CASSRGGTDYEQYF
TGCGCCAGCAGCCGGGGAGGGACCGACTACGAGCAGTACTTC
>-|TRBV7-9|TRBJ2-3|medium-sized
CASSLYGSDTQYF
TGTGCCAGCAGCTTATACGGTTCAGATACGCAGTATTTT
>-|TRBV6-1|TRBJ1-2|-
CASSTGSNYGYTF
TGTGCCAGCAGTACAGGTTCTAACTATGGCTACACCTTC
>-|TRBV7-3|TRBJ2-2|medium-sized
CASSGQNTGELFF
TGTGCCAGCAGCGGACAAAACACCGGGGAGCTGTTTTTT
>TRBD2|TRBV5-1|TRBJ2-3|many
CASSLAMTSGSTDTQYF
TGCGCCAGCAGCTTGGCCATGACTAGCGGGAGCACAGATACGCAGTATTTT
>-|TRBV24-1|TRBJ2-1|-
CATSDISNRDNEQFF
TGTGCCACCAGTGATATTTCCAACAGGGACAATGAGCAGTTCTTC
>-|TRBV7-6|TRBJ1-1|-
CASSLEGKGGAFF
TGTGCCAGCAGCTTAGAGGGGAAGGGTGGAGCTTTCTTT